The present TCR beta chain was sequenced within a study of blood T cell repertoires in COVID-19. Study as a whole: Whether acute or convalescent, the COVID-19 samples came from the United States, Italy and Spain. Nucleic acid was either cDNA or gDNA, and it came from T cells, B-cell-depleted T cells, or PBMCs.

Germline assignment: CDR1 MNHEY and CDR2 SMNVEV (reference sequence). The CDR3 contains 14 residues. Between the trimmed V and J ends, which lost 5 bases and 4 bases, there was a span of 12 bases. Under the authors' procedure: The assay estimated nucleated cells by amplifying reference gene primers. Data came from immunoSEQ multiplex PCR; TCRdb stores just in-frame clones and leaves some out. The DNA was the basis for D and trimming; V, J and clone size are from that table. The sample has 95,000 to 150,000 clones, about 83% seen once. The chain carries TRBV27 and TRBJ2-1; weak D call: TRBD2 (6 bases). The sample consisted of peripheral blood. The sequence derives from a human donor in a cohort sampled during active COVID-19. In nucleotides, the CDR3 is TGTGCCAGCAGTCTACGGGACTTGTACAATGAGCAGTTCTTC. Protein sequence: CASSLRDLYNEQFF.